The clone carrying this T cell receptor (beta chain) was detected a few times. The antigen is unknown. The record originates from a study of T-cell memory formation after mild COVID-19. Study information: In these data, TCR clusters were largely donor specific. Whole-study results and caveats: Researchers report contracting CD4+ clones mostly in CM and EM, with CD8+ clones in EMRA.

One entry per CDR3 protein results from TCRdb running MiXCR on the 5' RACE reads. The sample has 470,000 or so distinct CDR3 sequences; nearly 25% are singletons. Between the trimmed V and J ends, which lost 0 bases and 0 bases, there was a span of 12 bases. The CDR3 has 18 amino acids. Germline V gene lookup returns CDR1 LGHNA and CDR2 YSLEER. Sequenced material: PBMCs or a T cell subset sorted from them (not recorded which). The receptor was derived from an adult woman who had mild COVID-19 (a few samples of this study predate the infection). Cell type and time point are not known. The chain joins TRBV4-3 to TRBJ2-6; no clear D. DNA of the CDR3: TGCGCCAGCAGCCAAGAGTCCAACAGAATCTCTGGGGCCAACGTCCTGACTTTC. It yields the protein CASSQESNRISGANVLTF.